The 17 T cell receptor beta chains presented below share a single source sample, sequenced in a study of T cell clusters in autoimmune cytopenias. One tube held mixed TRB-A and TRB-B primer pools for touch-down PCR. TCRdb reprocessed the multiplex PCR reads and reports one entry per CDR3 protein, with no DNA. This sample contains 2,500 to 4,000 distinct CDR3 sequences. Roughly 38,000 genome equivalents of blood DNA were amplified for TRB. The sample comprised peripheral blood. The receptors were sampled from a human donor with an autoimmune cytopenia or autoimmune hepatitis (not recorded which).

Its frequency marks this clonotype as medium-sized (0.01 to 0.1%). The chain recombines TRBV6-2 or TRBV6-3 with TRBJ2-3; there is no DNA to check the TCRdb D call of TRBD1. The CDR3 sequence is 15 residues long. The germline V gene has CDR1 MNHEY and CDR2 SVGEGT. This CDR3 reads CASSSGQGRADTQYF.

This clonotype is identified as medium-sized from frequency. This chain connects TRBV19 to TRBJ2-7. The CDR3 extends over 12 amino acids. Germline-derived CDR1 and CDR2 are LNHDA and SQIVND (reference sequence). The CDR3 loop is CASSFLGSEQYF.

The V call is TRBV7-2, the J call TRBJ2-7; TCRdb indicates TRBD1, and absent DNA this call remains unverified. Germline lookup yields CDR1 SGHTA and CDR2 FQGNSA. The CDR3 has 15 residues. CDR3 region: CASSLVPGGGSEQYF. The full variable domain, completed using reference TRBV7-2 and TRBJ2-7, is GAGVSQSPSNKVTEKGKDVELRCDPISGHTALYWYRQSLGQGLEFLIYFQGNSAPDKSGLPSDRFSAERTGGSVSTLTIQRTQQEDSAVYLCASSLVPGGGSEQYFGPGTRLTVT.

Considering frequency, this clonotype is medium-sized. This chain joins TRBV19 and TRBJ2-1. Germline assignment: CDR1 LNHDA and CDR2 SQIVND (reference sequence). There are 11 residues in the CDR3. CDR3: CASSMGLEQFF.

This chain uses TRBV5-1 with TRBJ1-6; there is no DNA to check the TCRdb D call of TRBD1. Germline CDR1 and CDR2: SGHRS and YFSETQ. The CDR3 extends over 16 amino acids. CDR3 amino acids: CASSLYSDSLGSPLHF. Filled out from reference TRBV5-1 and TRBJ1-6, the complete variable domain reads KAGVTQTPRYLIKTRGQQVTLSCSPISGHRSVSWYQQTPGQGLQFLFEYFSETQRNKGNFPGRFSGRQFSNSRSEMNVSTLELGDSALYLCASSLYSDSLGSPLHFGNGTRLTVT.

The chain is built from TRBV7-9 and TRBJ2-5; TCRdb lists TRBD1, though no DNA is available to test this call. CDR3 length: 16 residues. Germline-derived CDR1 and CDR2 are SEHNR and FQNEAQ (reference sequence). CDR3 sequence: CASSLPGTGGQETQYF.

Judged by frequency, this clonotype is medium-sized. The chain is built from TRBV18 and TRBJ2-3. Germline values: CDR1 KGHSH, CDR2 LQKENI. This CDR3 comprises 14 residues. This chain's CDR3 is CASSPVASTDTQYF.

This clonotype counts as medium-sized by frequency. The V and J genes are TRBV30 and TRBJ1-6; the TCRdb D gene call, TRBD1, has no DNA to confirm it. Germline CDR1 reads GTSNPN; CDR2 reads SVGIG (reference sequence). This CDR3 has 14 residues. The CDR3 loop is CAWARQGDYSPLHF.

This clonotype is classed as medium-sized by frequency. The J gene is TRBJ2-7, the V gene TRBV20-1. The CDR3 is 15 residues long. Germline values: CDR1 DFQATT, CDR2 SNEGSKA (reference sequence). The CDR3 protein is CSARADHDVVLEQYF.

The chain is built from TRBV19 and TRBJ2-4; checking the TCRdb D call of TRBD1 is not possible without DNA. Germline loops: CDR1 LNHDA, CDR2 SQIVND (reference sequence). This CDR3 is built from 14 residues. The CDR3 protein is CASSNPGDKNIQYF.

By frequency, this clonotype is medium-sized (0.01 to 0.1%). The chain joins TRBV6-2 or TRBV6-3 to TRBJ2-1; the D gene TCRdb calls, TRBD2, cannot be checked with no DNA. The germline gives CDR1 MNHEY, CDR2 SVGEGT. The CDR3 runs 13 residues. The CDR3 reads CASTSGSYNEQFF.

This clonotype is labeled medium-sized based on frequency. The chain employs TRBV19 and TRBJ1-4. Germline loops: CDR1 LNHDA, CDR2 SQIVND (reference sequence). The length of the CDR3 is 14 residues. The CDR3 region is CASSPVTTNEKLFF.

This clonotype registers medium-sized by frequency. J is TRBJ1-1 and V is TRBV6-5; TCRdb's D call of TRBD1 is untestable without DNA. This CDR3 has 12 residues. CDR1 MNHEY and CDR2 SVGAGI come from the germline V gene. CDR3 protein: CASSYGTGEAFF.

This clonotype is called medium-sized based on its frequency. This chain connects TRBV6-5 to TRBJ2-1; the TCRdb call, TRBD1, lacks DNA for checking. Germline assignment: CDR1 MNHEY and CDR2 SVGAGI. The CDR3 contains 14 residues. CDR3 sequence: CASRKQGANNEQFF.

In terms of frequency, this clonotype is medium-sized. The V gene is TRBV6-5, the J gene TRBJ1-1. Germline V lookup: CDR1 MNHEY, CDR2 SVGAGI. CDR3 length: 15 amino acids. CDR3 amino acids: CASGTRQGPTTEAFF.

This clonotype ranks as medium-sized in terms of frequency. This chain connects TRBV15 to TRBJ1-3. Germline V gene sequence: CDR1 LNHNV, CDR2 YYDKDF (reference sequence). There are 15 residues in the CDR3. The CDR3 here is CATSTRQSSGNTIYF. Full variable domain (missing parts from reference TRBV15 and TRBJ1-3): DAMVIQNPRYQVTQFGKPVTLSCSQTLNHNVMYWYQQKSSQAPKLLFHYYDKDFNNEADTPDNFQSRRPNTSFCFLDIRSPGLGDTAMYLCATSTRQSSGNTIYFGEGSWLTVV.

The J gene is TRBJ1-4, the V gene TRBV6-5. The CDR3 runs to 13 residues. Germline V gives CDR1 MNHEY, CDR2 SVGAGI. The CDR3 sequence is CASSYVGEGKLFF.